Presented here are 21 T cell receptor beta chains from one specimen sequenced in a study of T cells in Graves' hyperthyroidism and ophthalmopathy. The source material, RNA transcripts, was used to amplify TCR beta CDR3 regions. With the HTBI primer set, the TCR CDR3 went through a first round of RT-PCR. TCRdb called the multiplex PCR reads again in MiXCR, with one record for every CDR3 protein. The profile shows some 600,000 distinct CDR3 sequences, more than 45% of them singletons. What was sequenced was peripheral blood or thyroid tissue (not recorded which). These receptors were taken from a young woman with Graves' hyperthyroidism.

The chain has TRBV7-2 and TRBJ1-2; 7 bases agree with TRBD1. The V gene's germline CDR1 is SGHTA and CDR2 FQGNSA. V shed 5 bases, J shed 5 bases, and the junction held 11 bases outside the gene matches. CDR3 length: 15 amino acids. The CDR3 DNA is TGTGCCAGCAGCCTGAGCGGACAGGAGGAATATGGCTACACCTTC. It specifies CASSLSGQEEYGYTF.

The V gene is TRBV15, the J gene TRBJ1-2, with D possibly being TRBD1 (5 bases). Germline CDR1 and CDR2: LNHNV and YYDKDF (reference sequence). The CDR3 extends over 14 amino acids. V shed 0 bases and J shed 8 bases, with 13 bases lying between them. CDR3 DNA sequence: TGTGCCACCAGCAGAGAAGTAGGGACCAGGGGCTACACCTTC. Its protein is CATSREVGTRGYTF.

The rearrangement links TRBV5-1 to TRBJ1-1; 7 bases fit TRBD1. The CDR3 contains 15 residues. The V gene's germline CDR1 is SGHRS and CDR2 YFSETQ. V dropped 4 bases and J dropped 5; count of bases not matched to a gene: 11. CDR3 sequence reads: CASSPVQGRQTEAFF. CDR3 bases: TGCGCCAGCAGCCCCGTACAGGGGAGGCAGACTGAAGCTTTCTTT.

This rearrangement joins TRBV29-1 to TRBJ2-4; maybe TRBD2 (5 bases). Germline CDR1 reads SQVTM; CDR2 reads ANQGSEA. The CDR3 is 15 amino acids. V gave up 6 bases and J gave up 0 bases, with 15 bases separating them. The CDR3 loop reads CSVEDLRSAKNIQYF. CDR3 sequence (DNA): TGCAGCGTGGAGGACCTTCGATCAGCCAAAAACATTCAGTACTTC.

This clonotype was recorded a few times. V usage is TRBV9 and J usage is TRBJ1-1; no reliable D call. The CDR3 has 15 residues. V was clipped by 0 bases and J by 0 bases, with 9 bases between them. Germline V gene lookup returns CDR1 SGDLS and CDR2 YYNGEE. CDR3 DNA sequence: TGTGCCAGCAGCGTAGCCGCGCAACTGAACACTGAAGCTTTCTTT. Translated: CASSVAAQLNTEAFF.

This chain joins TRBV7-2 and TRBJ2-7; D is ambiguous. CDR3 length: 16 residues. From germline, CDR1 is SGHTA and CDR2 FQGNSA. Trimming stripped 6 bases from V and 1 base from J, with 19 bases between. The CDR3 DNA reads as TGTGCCAGCAGTTTCGGACGCTCGAGACGGTCCTACGAGCAGTACTTC. Residues: CASSFGRSRRSYEQYF. Drawing the rest from reference TRBV7-2 and TRBJ2-7, the complete variable domain is GAGVSQSPSNKVTEKGKDVELRCDPISGHTALYWYRQSLGQGLEFLIYFQGNSAPDKSGLPSDRFSAERTGGSVSTLTIQRTQQEDSAVYLCASSFGRSRRSYEQYFGPGTRLTVT.

This clonotype was found a few times. A much larger clone differs by one base, so this may be a read error. The genes are TRBV7-9 and TRBJ2-2; TRBD2 matches 12 bases. Germline lookup yields CDR1 SEHNR and CDR2 FQNEAQ (reference sequence). The CDR3 totals 15 residues. The V and J ends lost 5 bases and 4 bases, in that order; junction bases with no gene match: 2. The CDR3 sequence: CASSQGLAGTGELFF. The CDR3 DNA is TGTGCCAGCAGCCAGGGACTAGCGGGCACCGGGGAGCTGTTTTTT.

This clonotype was recorded many times. J is TRBJ2-7 and V is TRBV7-2, with TRBD1 matching 8 bases. In germline, CDR1 is SGHTA, CDR2 FQGNSA. The V segment lost 1 base and the J segment 5 bases; nucleotides outside the gene matches: 4. The CDR3 covers 14 residues. CDR3 region: CASSLGQGADEQYF. In DNA, the CDR3 is TGTGCCAGCAGCTTAGGCCAGGGGGCGGACGAGCAGTACTTC.

In this sample, this clonotype turned up many times. V and J are TRBV25-1 and TRBJ1-1; the D gene is possibly TRBD1 (5 bases). The CDR3 spans 16 residues. V dropped 2 bases and J dropped 1 base, with 14 bases sitting between them. CDR1 and CDR2 from the germline V gene are MGHDK and SYGVNS. CDR3 loop: CASSEGWDGTNTEAFF. The DNA of the CDR3 is TGTGCCAGCAGTGAAGGGTGGGACGGGACGAACACTGAAGCTTTCTTT. Complete variable domain (other parts from reference TRBV25-1 and TRBJ1-1): EADIYQTPRYLVIGTGKKITLECSQTMGHDKMYWYQQDPGMELHLIHYSYGVNSTEKGDLSSESTVSRIRTEHFPLTLESARPSHTSQYLCASSEGWDGTNTEAFFGQGTRLTVV.

This clonotype was recorded many times. The chain uses TRBV2 and TRBJ1-3, with a possible D match to TRBD1 (5 bases). V was pared by 0 bases and J by 2 bases, with 8 bases between. The CDR3 totals 15 residues. Germline CDR1 is SNHLY and CDR2 is FYNNEI. The CDR3 is CASSEARAAGNTIYF. CDR3 DNA sequence: TGTGCCAGCAGTGAAGCCAGGGCGGCTGGAAACACCATATATTTT.

The chain uses TRBV20-1 and TRBJ2-7, with 11 positions matching TRBD1. The germline V gene encodes CDR1 DFQATT and CDR2 SNEGSKA (reference sequence). This CDR3 spans 14 amino acids. The J segment lost 4 bases and the V segment lost 0 bases, leaving 2 bases of the junction unmatched. CDR3 DNA sequence: TGCAGTGCTAGAGAGGACAGGGGGCGGTACGAGCAGTACTTC. Protein: CSAREDRGRYEQYF.

The rearrangement links TRBV29-1 to TRBJ1-4; 7 bases map to TRBD1. After removal of 3 bases from V and 7 bases from J, the junction contained 5 bases not matched to a gene. This CDR3 comprises 13 residues. CDR1 SQVTM and CDR2 ANQGSEA come from the germline V gene. The CDR3 reads CSVDRGGTEKLFF. The CDR3 DNA follows: TGCAGCGTTGACAGGGGGGGGACTGAAAAACTGTTTTTT.

The rearrangement uses TRBV29-1 and TRBJ2-5, with TRBD2 matching 7 bases. V shed 6 bases, J shed 5 bases, and the junction held 6 bases outside the gene matches. CDR3 length: 12 residues. CDR1 and CDR2 (germline): SQVTM, ANQGSEA. The CDR3 DNA is TGCAGCGTCGTTCCGGGAGGCGAGACCCAGTACTTC. Residues: CSVVPGGETQYF.

This clonotype was picked up a small number of times. The chain is built from TRBV6-6 and TRBJ2-7; 7 nucleotides line up with TRBD2. The trim removed 4 bases at V and 0 bases at J, leaving 3 bases unmatched. The germline CDR1 and CDR2 sequences are MNHNY and SVGAGI (reference sequence). The CDR3 consists of 14 residues. This CDR3 reads CASSSAGLSYEQYF. In nucleotides, the CDR3 is TGTGCCAGCAGTTCAGCGGGACTCTCCTACGAGCAGTACTTC.

The chain links TRBV24-1 to TRBJ2-7, with 13 bases identical to TRBD2. This CDR3 has 14 amino acids. V dropped 3 bases and J dropped 9; count of bases not matched to a gene: 4. Germline CDR1 reads KGHDR; CDR2 reads SFDVKD. DNA for the CDR3: TGTGCCACCAGTGATGGACTAGCGGGAGTTGCGCAGTACTTC. Its protein product is CATSDGLAGVAQYF.

CDR3 DNA: TGTGCCAGCATCAGACAGATAAACACCGGGGAGCTGTTTTTT. Its protein is CASIRQINTGELFF. The V gene is TRBV2, the J gene TRBJ2-2; tentative D call: TRBD1 (5 bases). The CDR3 loop spans 14 amino acids. Germline-derived CDR1 and CDR2 are SNHLY and FYNNEI. With 7 bases removed from V and 2 bases from J, the gap between germline ends came to 11 bases.

This chain connects TRBV29-1 to TRBJ2-7; TRBD1 matches 7 bases. V lost 7 bases to trimming and J lost 5 bases; unmatched junction nucleotides: 11. The germline gives CDR1 SQVTM, CDR2 ANQGSEA. CDR3 length: 13 residues. The CDR3: CSGRQGVFDEQYF. The CDR3 DNA sequence: TGCAGCGGCCGACAGGGAGTTTTCGACGAGCAGTACTTC.

The chain is built from TRBV15 and TRBJ1-3; a possible D gene is TRBD1 (6 bases). Looked up from germline, CDR1 is LNHNV and CDR2 is YYDKDF (reference sequence). The CDR3 length is 17 residues. V was pared by 1 base and J by 4 bases, with 17 bases between. Here the CDR3 DNA reads TGTGCCACCAGCAGAGGTTCCCGTGGGGGCAGCGGAAACACCATATATTTT. Translating it yields CATSRGSRGGSGNTIYF.

Concerning this clonotype itself: At one end the junction does not follow the germline gene, possibly because of a read error. The chain employs TRBV7-2 and TRBJ1-2; no definite D call. Germline V lookup: CDR1 SGHTA, CDR2 FQGNSA. The CDR3 covers 14 residues. DNA of the CDR3: TGCGCCAGCAGCCAAGAACGCCCAGACTATGGCTACACCTTC. This encodes CASSQERPDYGYTF.

The chain has TRBV9 and TRBJ2-7, with TRBD2 matching over 7 bases. CDR1 is SGDLS, CDR2 YYNGEE, per germline. This CDR3 comprises 15 residues. Trimming at V came to 0 bases and at J to 7 bases, leaving 10 bases not matched to a gene. The DNA for the CDR3 is TGTGCCAGCAGCGTAGACCCCTTTCAGCGGGGAGAGCAGTACTTC. Translated, it gives CASSVDPFQRGEQYF.

This clonotype has a count of ten or more. The chain has TRBV5-6 and TRBJ1-2, with TRBD1 identical over 9 bases. V was clipped by 0 bases and J by 14 bases; unmatched bases: 5. The CDR3 has 12 residues. Germline V gives CDR1 SGHDT, CDR2 YYEEEE. The CDR3 nucleotides read TGTGCCAGCAGCTTGGGGGACAGGGAAGAGACCTTC. This gives the protein CASSLGDREETF.